What follows are 26 T cell receptor beta chains derived from one specimen sequenced in a study of cytomegalovirus exposure and HLA in healthy donors. Assay used: immunoSEQ multiplex PCR; TCRdb lists only in-frame clones, some missing. This sample has roughly 150,000 clones; roughly 89% occur once, and the top ten carry about 3.1%. The sample consisted of PBMCs. The receptors were sampled from a young woman in good health and CMV-seropositive.

The rearrangement uses TRBV6-1 and TRBJ2-7; perhaps TRBD2 as D (5 bases). The CDR3 runs 13 residues. Trimming took 7 bases from V and 4 from J, leaving 14 bases between them. In germline, CDR1 is MNHNS, CDR2 SASEGT. The CDR3 protein is CASKDSADYEQYF. In nucleotides, the CDR3 is TGTGCCAGCAAGGACTCAGCGGATTACGAGCAGTACTTC.

The chain employs TRBV30 and TRBJ1-1; D is perhaps TRBD1 (5 bases). Germline-derived CDR1 and CDR2 are GTSNPN and SVGIG (reference sequence). The V end lost 0 bases, the J end lost 1 base, and 6 bases lay between the germline ends. CDR3 length: 13 residues. This CDR3 is CAWSVRGNTEAFF. CDR3 coding DNA: TGTGCCTGGAGTGTAAGGGGGAACACTGAAGCTTTCTTT.

CDR3 coding DNA: TGTGCCAGCAGCCGACAGGGTTCGAACACTGAAGCTTTCTTT. Protein sequence: CASSRQGSNTEAFF. The chain is built from TRBV13 and TRBJ1-1, with 7 bases identical to TRBD1. V gave up 5 bases and J gave up 1 base; unmatched junction bases: 4. Germline CDR1 reads PRHDT; CDR2 reads FYEKMQ (reference sequence). The CDR3 length is 14 residues.

The CDR3 bases are TGTGCCAGCAGCCTTGACACTAATCAGCCCCAGCATTTT. Its protein is CASSLDTNQPQHF. This sequence joins TRBV5-4 and TRBJ1-5; no firm D call. Germline V lookup: CDR1 SGHNT, CDR2 YYREEE (reference sequence). The CDR3 is 13 amino acids. The ends were cut back, 4 bases at V and 4 bases at J, with 9 bases in the middle. The whole variable domain, filled in from reference TRBV5-4 and TRBJ1-5, reads ETGVTQSPTHLIKTRGQQVTLRCSSQSGHNTVSWYQQALGQGPQFIFQYYREEENGRGNFPPRFSGLQFPNYSSELNVNALELDDSALYLCASSLDTNQPQHFGDGTRLSIL.

The chain carries TRBV5-6 and TRBJ1-2; D ambiguous. Germline CDR1 is SGHDT and CDR2 is YYEEEE. The length of the CDR3 is 15 residues. V lost 0 bases to trimming and J lost 5 bases, with 14 bases between them. DNA of the CDR3: TGTGCCAGCAGCTTGGGAGGCACTACGGTATATGGCTACACCTTC. This translates into CASSLGGTTVYGYTF.

This clone came up a few times. The chain couples TRBV2 to TRBJ2-7; TRBD2 matches at 8 bases. The CDR3 sequence is 15 residues long. Germline V gene lookup returns CDR1 SNHLY and CDR2 FYNNEI. Trimming at V came to 5 bases and at J to 0 bases, leaving 6 bases not matched to a gene. This CDR3 is CASSSTSANSYEQYF. The CDR3 nucleotides read TGTGCCAGCAGTTCGACTAGCGCGAACTCCTACGAGCAGTACTTC.

This chain links TRBV9 with TRBJ2-3; 12 bases agree with TRBD2. The trim removed 4 bases at V and 6 bases at J, leaving 6 bases unmatched. The CDR3 is 15 amino acids. The germline CDR1 and CDR2 sequences are SGDLS and YYNGEE. The CDR3 loop reads CASSLAGGPVDTQYF. CDR3 DNA: TGTGCCAGCAGCCTAGCGGGAGGGCCAGTTGATACGCAGTATTTT.

The V gene is TRBV2, the J gene TRBJ2-2, with TRBD2 matching over 7 bases. The CDR3 has 16 amino acids. The V segment lost 9 bases and the J segment 4 bases; nucleotides outside the gene matches: 14. Germline CDR1 reads SNHLY; CDR2 reads FYNNEI. The CDR3 reads CARSRISGLGTGELFF. Here the CDR3 DNA reads TGTGCCAGGTCCCGAATTAGCGGGCTGGGCACCGGGGAGCTGTTTTTT.

The chain has TRBV6-6 and TRBJ1-5; 9 bases match TRBD1. This CDR3 is 16 amino acids long. V shed 0 bases, J shed 5 bases, and the junction held 5 bases outside the gene matches. Looked up from germline, CDR1 is MNHNY and CDR2 is SVGAGI (reference sequence). The CDR3 bases are TGTGCCAGCAGTTACTCGACACAGGGGGCCGATCAGCCCCAGCATTTT. This sequence encodes CASSYSTQGADQPQHF.

The genes are TRBV10-3 and TRBJ2-7; 11 nucleotides agree with TRBD2. V gave up 6 bases and J gave up 4 bases; unmatched junction bases: 8. The CDR3 extends over 15 amino acids. Germline-derived CDR1 and CDR2 are ENHRY and SYGVKD. The CDR3 region has the DNA TGTGCCATCAGGGCCGAGACTAGCGGGAAGTACGAGCAGTACTTC. It encodes CAIRAETSGKYEQYF.

The CDR3 spells CAWSTPWGGNQPQHF. In DNA form, the CDR3 reads TGTGCCTGGAGTACCCCGTGGGGGGGCAATCAGCCCCAGCATTTT. The chain combines TRBV30 with TRBJ1-5; D is perhaps TRBD1 (5 bases). Germline loops: CDR1 GTSNPN, CDR2 SVGIG (reference sequence). V lost 2 bases and J lost 2, with 13 bases in between. The CDR3 consists of 15 residues.

The chain joins TRBV4-3 to TRBJ2-2; D is possibly TRBD2 (5 bases). The germline CDR1 and CDR2 sequences are LGHNA and YSLEER. CDR3 length equals 16 residues. V lost 3 bases and J 0 bases, leaving 11 bases between the germline ends. Written as DNA, the CDR3 is TGCGCCAGCAGCCATGCAAGCGGAGCGAACACCGGGGAGCTGTTTTTT. Its translation is CASSHASGANTGELFF.

The chain joins TRBV6-5 to TRBJ2-2; 7 positions match TRBD2. Per the germline V gene, CDR1 is MNHEY and CDR2 is SVGAGI. V lost 6 bases, J lost 0 bases, and 4 bases stayed unmatched. The CDR3 loop spans 15 amino acids. The DNA for the CDR3 is TGTGCCAGCAGGGGGGGGAGTGCGAACACCGGGGAGCTGTTTTTT. It translates to CASRGGSANTGELFF.

The V gene is TRBV5-1, the J gene TRBJ1-2; D is unresolved. Between the trimmed V and J ends, which lost 4 bases and 0 bases, there was a span of 10 bases. Germline-derived CDR1 and CDR2 are SGHRS and YFSETQ. CDR3 length equals 14 residues. DNA for the CDR3: TGCGCCAGCAGCCCCTCGAGGGCTAACTATGGCTACACCTTC. It translates to CASSPSRANYGYTF.

The chain employs TRBV28 and TRBJ2-1; TRBD1 agrees at 8 bases. J was trimmed by 7 bases and V by 6 bases; bases with no gene match: 5. The CDR3 is 13 residues long. Germline V gene sequence: CDR1 MDHEN, CDR2 SYDVKM. DNA of the CDR3: TGTGCCAGCAGACGGACAGGGCGGAATGAGCAGTTCTTC. Translated, it gives CASRRTGRNEQFF.

V gene TRBV12-5 combines with J gene TRBJ1-5; 10 positions match TRBD1. The V and J ends lost 4 bases and 2 bases, in that order; junction bases with no gene match: 5. There are 16 residues in the CDR3. The germline gives CDR1 LGHNT, CDR2 FRNRAP. The CDR3 DNA reads TGTGCTAGTGGTTGGGAGACAGGGGGCGGCAATCAGCCCCAGCATTTT. This translates into CASGWETGGGNQPQHF.

This chain uses TRBV10-1 with TRBJ1-4, with D tentatively TRBD1 (5 bases). Trimming pared 9 bases from V and 6 bases from J, leaving 26 bases between. The germline gives CDR1 WNHNN, CDR2 SYGVQD (reference sequence). The CDR3 has 17 amino acids. The CDR3 reads CASPPSTRRKGYEKLFF. The CDR3 nucleotides are TGCGCCAGTCCCCCCTCGACAAGAAGGAAGGGGTATGAAAAACTGTTTTTT.

This clone has a single count. V usage is TRBV2 and J usage is TRBJ2-2; D gene uncertain. This CDR3 spans 13 amino acids. Germline V CDR1 and CDR2: SNHLY, FYNNEI. The V and J ends lost 6 bases and 6 bases respectively, with 11 bases between them. The CDR3 bases are TGTGCCAGCAGCGTTAATGAGTCCGGGGAGCTGTTTTTT. Its translation: CASSVNESGELFF.

The V call is TRBV5-1, the J call TRBJ2-2; D not certain. The CDR3 consists of 11 residues. V was clipped by 5 bases and J by 8 bases, with 7 bases between them. Germline V CDR1 and CDR2: SGHRS, YFSETQ. The CDR3 nucleotides read TGCGCCAGCAGTTTGATAGGGGAGCTGTTTTTT. Encoded protein: CASSLIGELFF.

This clone was counted only a few times. This chain links TRBV2 with TRBJ2-1; 7 nucleotides align to TRBD2. The junction had 4 bases not matched to a gene; V was cut back by 2 bases and J by 3 bases. Germline V lookup: CDR1 SNHLY, CDR2 FYNNEI. The CDR3 runs 15 residues. The CDR3: CASSESGTFYNEQFF. In DNA, the CDR3 is TGTGCCAGCAGTGAAAGCGGGACTTTCTACAATGAGCAGTTCTTC.

The chain has TRBV13 and TRBJ2-3; 8 bases match TRBD2. CDR1 is PRHDT, CDR2 FYEKMQ, per germline (reference sequence). There are 15 residues in the CDR3. The V and J ends lost 1 base and 2 bases, in that order; junction bases with no gene match: 2. The CDR3: CASSLAGGPTDTQYF. The DNA of the CDR3 is TGTGCCAGCAGCTTAGCGGGAGGGCCCACAGATACGCAGTATTTT.

V and J are TRBV27 and TRBJ2-1; no definite D call. The CDR3 runs to 16 residues. Trimming pared 6 bases from V and 2 bases from J, leaving 17 bases between. Germline lookup yields CDR1 MNHEY and CDR2 SMNVEV (reference sequence). CDR3 sequence: CASRETLVRPYNEQFF. The CDR3 DNA reads as TGTGCCAGCAGGGAAACCCTGGTGAGGCCCTACAATGAGCAGTTCTTC.

The V call is TRBV11-2, the J call TRBJ2-7; 8 bases line up with TRBD1. The CDR3 spans 14 residues. The V segment lost 4 bases and the J segment 5 bases; nucleotides outside the gene matches: 7. Germline V CDR1 and CDR2: SGHAT, FQNNGV. The CDR3: CASSSGQGFHEQYF. In nucleotides, the CDR3 is TGTGCCAGCAGCTCCGGACAGGGATTCCACGAGCAGTACTTC. The full variable domain, in which reference TRBV11-2 and TRBJ2-7 provide the parts outside the CDR3, is EAGVAQSPRYKIIEKRQSVAFWCNPISGHATLYWYQQILGQGPKLLIQFQNNGVVDDSQLPKDRFSAERLKGVDSTLKIQPAKLEDSAVYLCASSSGQGFHEQYFGPGTRLTVT.

CDR3 DNA: TGTGCCAGCAGCTTCGGCACTGAAGCTTTCTTT. This gives the protein CASSFGTEAFF. The rearrangement uses TRBV5-6 and TRBJ1-1; no firm D call. Germline CDR1 is SGHDT and CDR2 is YYEEEE. Trimming pared 2 bases from V and 4 bases from J, leaving 3 bases between. The CDR3 spans 11 residues.

The chain couples TRBV28 to TRBJ2-7; D remains unclear. V was pared by 4 bases and J by 2 bases, with 6 bases between. Per the germline V gene, CDR1 is MDHEN and CDR2 is SYDVKM. The CDR3 contains 12 residues. CDR3 amino acids: CASSSAPYEQYF. The CDR3 DNA is TGTGCCAGCAGTTCTGCGCCCTACGAGCAGTACTTC. Complete variable domain (other parts from reference TRBV28 and TRBJ2-7): DVKVTQSSRYLVKRTGEKVFLECVQDMDHENMFWYRQDPGLGLRLIYFSYDVKMKEKGDIPEGYSVSREKKERFSLILESASTNQTSMYLCASSSAPYEQYFGPGTRLTVT.

This chain links TRBV5-6 with TRBJ2-1, with D tentatively TRBD2 (5 bases). CDR3 length: 16 amino acids. Trimming cost V 5 bases and J 4 bases, with 19 bases left between them. The germline V gene has CDR1 SGHDT and CDR2 YYEEEE. The CDR3 coding sequence is TGTGCCAGCAGGGCGAACCTAGCCGGTTTTTACAATGAGCAGTTCTTC. This encodes CASRANLAGFYNEQFF. The whole variable domain, filled in from reference TRBV5-6 and TRBJ2-1, reads DAGVTQSPTHLIKTRGQQVTLRCSPKSGHDTVSWYQQALGQGPQFIFQYYEEEERQRGNFPDRFSGHQFPNYSSELNVNALLLGDSALYLCASRANLAGFYNEQFFGPGTRLTVL.